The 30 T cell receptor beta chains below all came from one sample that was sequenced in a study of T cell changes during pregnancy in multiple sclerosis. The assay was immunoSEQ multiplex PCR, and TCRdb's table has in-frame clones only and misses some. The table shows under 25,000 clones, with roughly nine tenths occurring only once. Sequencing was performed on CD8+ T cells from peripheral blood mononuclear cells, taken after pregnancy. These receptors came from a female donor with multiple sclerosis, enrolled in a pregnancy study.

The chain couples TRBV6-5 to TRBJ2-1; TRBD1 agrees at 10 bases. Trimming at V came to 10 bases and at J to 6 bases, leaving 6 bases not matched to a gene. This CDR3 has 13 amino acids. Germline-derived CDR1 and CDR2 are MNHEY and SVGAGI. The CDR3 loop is CAKKGQGTNEQFF. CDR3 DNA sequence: TGTGCCAAAAAGGGACAGGGGACCAATGAGCAGTTCTTC.

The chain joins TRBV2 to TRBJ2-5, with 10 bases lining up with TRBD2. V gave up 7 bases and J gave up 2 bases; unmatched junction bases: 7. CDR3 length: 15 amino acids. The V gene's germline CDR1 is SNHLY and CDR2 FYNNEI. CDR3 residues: CASISGLADQETQYF. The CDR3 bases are TGTGCCAGCATCTCAGGACTAGCGGATCAAGAGACCCAGTACTTC.

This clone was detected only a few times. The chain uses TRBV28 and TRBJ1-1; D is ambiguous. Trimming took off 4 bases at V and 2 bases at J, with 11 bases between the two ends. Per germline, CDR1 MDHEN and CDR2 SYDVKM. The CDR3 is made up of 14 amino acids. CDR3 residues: CASSSPPVNTEAFF. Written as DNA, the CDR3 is TGTGCCAGCAGTTCCCCACCAGTAAACACTGAAGCTTTCTTT.

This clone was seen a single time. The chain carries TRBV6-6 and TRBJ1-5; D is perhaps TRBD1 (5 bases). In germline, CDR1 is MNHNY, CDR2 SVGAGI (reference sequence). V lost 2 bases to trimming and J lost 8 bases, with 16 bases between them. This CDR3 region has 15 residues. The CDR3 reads CASSYSFEGREPQHF. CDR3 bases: TGTGCCAGCAGTTACAGTTTTGAGGGGAGGGAGCCCCAGCATTTT.

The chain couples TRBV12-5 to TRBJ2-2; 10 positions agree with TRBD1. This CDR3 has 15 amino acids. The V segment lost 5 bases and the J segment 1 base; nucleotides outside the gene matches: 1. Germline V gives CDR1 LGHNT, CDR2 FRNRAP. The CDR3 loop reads CASGRDRGNTGELFF. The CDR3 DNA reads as TGTGCTAGTGGTAGGGACAGGGGGAACACCGGGGAGCTGTTTTTT.

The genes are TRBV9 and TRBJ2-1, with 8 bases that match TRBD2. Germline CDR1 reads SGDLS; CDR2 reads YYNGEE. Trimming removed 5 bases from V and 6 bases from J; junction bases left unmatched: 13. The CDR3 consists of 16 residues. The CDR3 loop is CASRGRAGDSPNEQFF. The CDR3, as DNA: TGTGCCAGCAGAGGACGAGCGGGAGATTCACCCAATGAGCAGTTCTTC.

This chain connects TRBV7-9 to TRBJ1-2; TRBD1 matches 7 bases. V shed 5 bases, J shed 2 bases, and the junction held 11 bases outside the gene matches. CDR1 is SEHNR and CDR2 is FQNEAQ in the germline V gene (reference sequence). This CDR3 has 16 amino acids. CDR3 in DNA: TGTGCCAGCAGCACCCAACCAGACAGGGCGAACTATGGCTACACCTTC. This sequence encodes CASSTQPDRANYGYTF.

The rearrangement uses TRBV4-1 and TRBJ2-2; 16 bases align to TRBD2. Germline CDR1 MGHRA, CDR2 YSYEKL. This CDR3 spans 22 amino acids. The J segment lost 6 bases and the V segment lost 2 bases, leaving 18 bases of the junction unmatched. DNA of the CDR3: TGCGCCAGCAGCCAACAAGACCCGGGACTAGCGGGAGGGCCGGGCAAAGCCGGGGAGCTGTTTTTT. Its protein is CASSQQDPGLAGGPGKAGELFF.

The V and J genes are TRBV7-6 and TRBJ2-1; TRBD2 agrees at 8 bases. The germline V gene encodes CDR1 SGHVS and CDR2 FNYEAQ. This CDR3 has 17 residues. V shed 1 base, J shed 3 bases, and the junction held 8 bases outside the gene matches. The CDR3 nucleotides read TGTGCCAGCAGCTTAGGGCTAGCGGGTTACGGCTACAATGAGCAGTTCTTC. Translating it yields CASSLGLAGYGYNEQFF.

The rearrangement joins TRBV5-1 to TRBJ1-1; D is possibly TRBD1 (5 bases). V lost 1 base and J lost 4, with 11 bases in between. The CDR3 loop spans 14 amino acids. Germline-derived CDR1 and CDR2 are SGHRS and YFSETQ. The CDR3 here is CASSLKGSSTEAFF. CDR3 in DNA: TGCGCCAGCAGCTTGAAGGGGTCAAGCACTGAAGCTTTCTTT.

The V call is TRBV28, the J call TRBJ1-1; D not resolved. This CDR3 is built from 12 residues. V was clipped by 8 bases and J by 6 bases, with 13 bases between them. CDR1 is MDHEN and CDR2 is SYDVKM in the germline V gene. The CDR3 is CASRIKSSEAFF. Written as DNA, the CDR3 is TGTGCCAGCCGCATAAAGAGTTCTGAAGCTTTCTTT.

The CDR3 loop reads CASSPGSGSADTQYF. The CDR3 DNA sequence: TGTGCCAGCAGTCCCGGCAGCGGGAGCGCAGATACGCAGTATTTT. This chain uses TRBV6-4 with TRBJ2-3, with TRBD2 matching over 8 bases. V gave up 5 bases and J gave up 4 bases; unmatched junction bases: 8. The germline V gene has CDR1 MRHNA and CDR2 SNTAGT. The CDR3 runs 15 residues.

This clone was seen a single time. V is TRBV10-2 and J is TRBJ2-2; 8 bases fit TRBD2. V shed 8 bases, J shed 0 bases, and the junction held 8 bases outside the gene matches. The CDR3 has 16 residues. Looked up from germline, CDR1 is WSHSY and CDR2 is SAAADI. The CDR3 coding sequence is TGCGCCAGCGAACCGGGACTAGTCGCGAACACCGGGGAGCTGTTTTTT. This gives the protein CASEPGLVANTGELFF.

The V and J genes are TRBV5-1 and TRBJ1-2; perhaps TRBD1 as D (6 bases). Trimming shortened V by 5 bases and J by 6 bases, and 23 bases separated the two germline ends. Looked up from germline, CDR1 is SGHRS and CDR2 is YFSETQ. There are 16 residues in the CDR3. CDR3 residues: CASSSLYREGRDGYTF. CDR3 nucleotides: TGCGCCAGCAGTTCACTCTACAGGGAGGGTCGGGATGGCTACACCTTC.

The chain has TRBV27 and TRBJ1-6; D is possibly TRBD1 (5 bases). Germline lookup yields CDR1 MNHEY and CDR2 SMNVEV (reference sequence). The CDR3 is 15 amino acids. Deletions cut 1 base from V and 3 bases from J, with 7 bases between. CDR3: CASSLLGGYNSPLHF. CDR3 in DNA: TGTGCCAGCAGTTTATTGGGGGGCTATAATTCACCCCTCCACTTT.

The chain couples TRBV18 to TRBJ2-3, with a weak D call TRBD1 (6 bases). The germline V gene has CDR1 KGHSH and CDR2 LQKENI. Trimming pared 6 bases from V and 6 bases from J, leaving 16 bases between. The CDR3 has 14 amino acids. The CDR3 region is CASSSTGFGDTQYF. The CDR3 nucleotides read TGTGCCAGCTCCTCGACAGGTTTTGGGGATACGCAGTATTTT. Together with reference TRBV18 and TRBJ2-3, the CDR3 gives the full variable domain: NAGVMQNPRHLVRRRGQEARLRCSPMKGHSHVYWYRQLPEEGLKFMVYLQKENIIDESGMPKERFSAEFPKEGPSILRIQQVVRGDSAAYFCASSSTGFGDTQYFGPGTRLTVL.

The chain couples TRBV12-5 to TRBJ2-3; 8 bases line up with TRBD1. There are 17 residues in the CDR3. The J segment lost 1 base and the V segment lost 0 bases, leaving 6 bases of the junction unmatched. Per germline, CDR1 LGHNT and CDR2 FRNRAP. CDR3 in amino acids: CASGLVGQGAGTDTQYF. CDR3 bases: TGTGCTAGTGGTTTGGTAGGGCAGGGGGCGGGCACAGATACGCAGTATTTT.

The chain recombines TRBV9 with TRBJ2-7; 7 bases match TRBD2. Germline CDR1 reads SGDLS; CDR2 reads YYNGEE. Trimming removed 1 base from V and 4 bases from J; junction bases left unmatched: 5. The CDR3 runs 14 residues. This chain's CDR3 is CASSVYSGNYEQYF. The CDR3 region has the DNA TGTGCCAGCAGCGTATACAGCGGGAATTACGAGCAGTACTTC.

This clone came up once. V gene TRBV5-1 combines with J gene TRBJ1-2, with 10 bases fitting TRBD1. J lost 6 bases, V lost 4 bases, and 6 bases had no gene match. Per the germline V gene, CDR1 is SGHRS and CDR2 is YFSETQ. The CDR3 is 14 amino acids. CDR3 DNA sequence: TGCGCCAGCAGCCGCGTCGGGACAGGGGATGGCTACACCTTC. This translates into CASSRVGTGDGYTF.

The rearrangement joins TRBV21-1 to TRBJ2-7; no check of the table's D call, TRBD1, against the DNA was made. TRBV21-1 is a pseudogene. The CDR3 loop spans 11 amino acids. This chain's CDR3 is CASSNSYEQYF. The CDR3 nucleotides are TGTGCCAGCAGCAATTCATACGAGCAGTACTTC.

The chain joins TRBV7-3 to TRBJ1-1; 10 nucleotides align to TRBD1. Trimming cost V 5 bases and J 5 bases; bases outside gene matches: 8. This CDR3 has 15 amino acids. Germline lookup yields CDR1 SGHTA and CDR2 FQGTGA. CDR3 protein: CASSHRQGAITEAFF. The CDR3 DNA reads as TGTGCCAGCAGCCATCGACAGGGGGCAATAACTGAAGCTTTCTTT.

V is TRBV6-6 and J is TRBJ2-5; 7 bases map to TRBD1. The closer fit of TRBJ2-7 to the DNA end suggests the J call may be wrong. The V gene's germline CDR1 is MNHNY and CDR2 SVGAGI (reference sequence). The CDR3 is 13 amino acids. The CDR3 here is CASFPGTAGEQYF. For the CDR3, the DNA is TGTGCCAGCTTCCCAGGGACAGCCGGCGAGCAGTACTTC.

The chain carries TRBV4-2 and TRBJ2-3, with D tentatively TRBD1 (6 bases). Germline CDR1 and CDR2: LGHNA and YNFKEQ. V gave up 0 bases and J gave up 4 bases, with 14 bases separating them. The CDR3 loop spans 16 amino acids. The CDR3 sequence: CASSQDIEGVADTQYF. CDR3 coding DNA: TGTGCCAGCAGCCAAGATATAGAGGGGGTGGCAGATACGCAGTATTTT.

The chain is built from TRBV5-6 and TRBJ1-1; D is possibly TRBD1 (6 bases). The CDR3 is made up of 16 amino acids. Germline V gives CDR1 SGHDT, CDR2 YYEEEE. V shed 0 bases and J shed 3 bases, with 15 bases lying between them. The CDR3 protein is CASSLERQGPYTEAFF. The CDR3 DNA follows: TGTGCCAGCAGCTTGGAGCGTCAGGGGCCTTACACTGAAGCTTTCTTT. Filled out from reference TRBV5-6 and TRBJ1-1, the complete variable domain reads DAGVTQSPTHLIKTRGQQVTLRCSPKSGHDTVSWYQQALGQGPQFIFQYYEEEERQRGNFPDRFSGHQFPNYSSELNVNALLLGDSALYLCASSLERQGPYTEAFFGQGTRLTVV.

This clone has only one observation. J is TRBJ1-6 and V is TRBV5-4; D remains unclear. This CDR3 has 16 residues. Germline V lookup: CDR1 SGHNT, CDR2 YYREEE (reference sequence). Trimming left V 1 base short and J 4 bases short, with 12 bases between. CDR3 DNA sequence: TGTGCCAGCAGCTTGTTTGCCGGGGTATATAATTCACCCCTCCACTTT. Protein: CASSLFAGVYNSPLHF.

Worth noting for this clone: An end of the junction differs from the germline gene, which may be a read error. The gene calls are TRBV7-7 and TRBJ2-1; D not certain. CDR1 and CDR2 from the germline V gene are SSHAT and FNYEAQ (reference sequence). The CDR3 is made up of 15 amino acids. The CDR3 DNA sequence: TGTGCTAGCAGCTTAAAGCGTAGCTCCTACAATGAGCAGTTCTTC. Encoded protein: CASSLKRSSYNEQFF.

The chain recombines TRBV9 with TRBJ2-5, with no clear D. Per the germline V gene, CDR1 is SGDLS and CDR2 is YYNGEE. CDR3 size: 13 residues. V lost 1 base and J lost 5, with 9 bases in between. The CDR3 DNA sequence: TGTGCCAGCAGCGTAATTAACGGGGAGACCCAGTACTTC. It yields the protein CASSVINGETQYF. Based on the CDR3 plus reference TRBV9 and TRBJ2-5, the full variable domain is DSGVTQTPKHLITATGQRVTLRCSPRSGDLSVYWYQQSLDQGLQFLIQYYNGEERAKGNILERFSAQQFPDLHSELNLSSLELGDSALYFCASSVINGETQYFGPGTRLLVL.

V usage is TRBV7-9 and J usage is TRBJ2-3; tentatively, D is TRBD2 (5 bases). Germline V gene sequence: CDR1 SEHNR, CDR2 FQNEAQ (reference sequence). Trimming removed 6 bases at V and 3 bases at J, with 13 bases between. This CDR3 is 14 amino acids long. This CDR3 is CASRRSTGTDTQYF. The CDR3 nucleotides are TGTGCCAGCAGAAGATCTACGGGGACAGATACGCAGTATTTT.

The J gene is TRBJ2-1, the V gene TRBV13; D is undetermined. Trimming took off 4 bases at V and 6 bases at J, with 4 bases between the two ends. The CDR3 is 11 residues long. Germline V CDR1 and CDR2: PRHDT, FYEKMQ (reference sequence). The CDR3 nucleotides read TGTGCCAGCAGCTCCATCAATGAGCAGTTCTTC. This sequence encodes CASSSINEQFF.

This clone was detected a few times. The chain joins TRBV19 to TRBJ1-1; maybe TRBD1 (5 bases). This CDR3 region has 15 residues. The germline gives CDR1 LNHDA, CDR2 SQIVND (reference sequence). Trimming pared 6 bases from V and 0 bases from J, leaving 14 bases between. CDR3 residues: CASRIPDSLNTEAFF. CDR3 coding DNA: TGTGCCAGTAGAATCCCTGACAGTCTGAACACTGAAGCTTTCTTT.